Detailed here is one T cell receptor (beta chain). Method: immunoSEQ multiplex PCR; TCRdb's copy keeps in-frame clones and lacks some. The sample records 17,000 or so clones, about 90% being singletons. Metastatic or locally advanced urothelial carcinoma was present in the patients. CDR1 and CDR2 from the germline V gene are LGHNA and YSLEER. Between the trimmed V and J ends, which lost 1 base and 0 bases, there was a span of 7 bases. The CDR3 runs 15 residues. These data come from a study of PD-L1 blockade in urothelial cancer. The sequencing used PBMCs, collected around atezolizumab (anti-PD-L1) treatment. This TCR was sampled from a middle-aged man with urothelial cancer. The genes are TRBV4-3 and TRBJ1-3; D gene unclear. The CDR3 is CASSQGRDSGNTIYF. The CDR3 nucleotides read TGCGCCAGCAGCCAAGGTCGGGACTCTGGAAACACCATATATTTT.